This T cell receptor (beta chain) was observed in a study of blood T cell repertoires in COVID-19. In the authors' workflow: How many nucleated cells were present was estimated from reference gene primer amplification. TCRdb keeps only in-frame clones here, not all; method: immunoSEQ multiplex PCR. Clone size and the V and J calls come from that table; the DNA yielded D and trimming. Among 200,000 to 250,000 clones listed, about 90% were seen once. The Seattle site enrolled patients during active infection and followed them longitudinally. The sample holds one count of this clone. Sequencing input: peripheral blood. The receptor comes from a man aged 55 to 70 with COVID-19, enrolled during active disease.

CDR3 amino acids: CASSSGGGGLTGELFF. The CDR3 coding sequence is TGTGCCAGCAGCAGCGGGGGCGGGGGACTCACCGGGGAGCTGTTTTTT. The V and J genes are TRBV3-1 (or the pseudogene TRBV3-2) and TRBJ2-2, with 8 bases fitting TRBD2. V lost 5 bases and J lost 4; bases outside the gene matches: 9. CDR1 and CDR2 from the germline V gene are LGHDT and YNNKEL (reference sequence). CDR3 length: 16 amino acids.